The rows below give T cell receptor beta chains drawn from one sample of a study of memory CD4+ T cells and cytomegalovirus serostatus. Here immunoSEQ multiplex PCR was the method, and the copy in TCRdb shows in-frame clones only, minus some. The table has 40,000 or so clones, roughly four fifths seen once. Source material: memory CD4+ T cells from blood. Every receptor here comes from an adult in good health and CMV-seronegative. Each CDR3 is given with its conserved first and last residue. D genes are given only for firm matches. Where a row states a size, it is once, few, many or the class of an expanded clone; other rows omit it.

cdr3_aa cdr3_nt v_call d_call j_call clone_size
CASSMKSGPIGSYEQYF TGTGCCAGTAGTATGAAATCAGGCCCCATTGGGTCCTACGAGCAGTACTTC TRBV19 . TRBJ2-7 .
CASSSGRVANEKLFF TGTGCCAGCAGTTCTGGCAGGGTGGCTAATGAAAAACTGTTTTTT TRBV27 . TRBJ1-4 once
CASSLGAGQTEAFF TGTGCCAGCAGCTTAGGGGCAGGGCAGACTGAAGCTTTCTTT TRBV7-6 . TRBJ1-1 .
CASSARGFGGAAYNEQFF TGCGCCAGCAGTGCTCGCGGTTTCGGGGGAGCCGCCTACAATGAGCAGTTCTTC TRBV10-1 . TRBJ2-1 .
CASSSSRSSGNTIYF TGTGCCAGCAGCTCAAGCCGAAGCTCTGGAAACACCATATATTTT TRBV11-3 . TRBJ1-3 .
CASSLVAQSYEQYF TGTGCCAGCAGCTTAGTCGCCCAAAGTTACGAGCAGTACTTC TRBV7-8 . TRBJ2-7 .
CASSTSNRGANYGYTF TGTGCCAGTAGTACTAGTAACAGGGGAGCTAACTATGGCTACACCTTC TRBV19 TRBD1 TRBJ1-2 .
CASSLEGRGGTDTQYF TGTGCCAGCAGCTTAGAGGGTCGAGGGGGCACAGATACGCAGTATTTT TRBV7-2 . TRBJ2-3 .
CASSQGTAVDSYEQYF TGTGCCAGCTCCCAAGGGACAGCCGTGGATTCCTACGAGCAGTACTTC TRBV18 TRBD1 TRBJ2-7 .
CATYSQGGYTF TGTGCTACTTATTCTCAGGGTGGCTACACCTTC TRBV28 . TRBJ1-2 .
CASSLGTSYDNSPLHF TGTGCCAGCAGCCTCGGGACAAGCTACGATAATTCACCCCTCCACTTT TRBV5-4 . TRBJ1-6 .
CASSYGPGEDYGYTF TGTGCCAGCAGTTACGGGCCAGGGGAGGACTATGGCTACACCTTC TRBV6-5 . TRBJ1-2 .
CASSKASGGGNTDTQYF TGTGCCAGCAGTAAGGCTAGCGGGGGGGGAAATACAGATACGCAGTATTTT TRBV2 TRBD2 TRBJ2-3 .
CASSPRRGLGYTF TGTGCCAGCAGTCCAAGGAGGGGACTTGGCTACACCTTC TRBV6-4 . TRBJ1-2 few
CASSISNRDVQFF TGTGCCAGTAGTATCTCTAACAGGGATGTGCAGTTCTTC TRBV19 . TRBJ2-1 .
CASSFAGQETQYF TGTGCCAGCAGTTTTGCAGGCCAAGAGACCCAGTACTTC TRBV27 . TRBJ2-5 .
CASRPPGELAKNIQYF TGTGCCAGCCGTCCACCGGGGGAATTAGCCAAAAACATTCAGTACTTC TRBV2 . TRBJ2-4 .
CASSLDRGAQGSPLHF TGTGCCAGCAGCTTGGATAGGGGGGCGCAGGGTTCACCCCTCCACTTT TRBV5-5 . TRBJ1-6 .
CASSNPSSGGKLFF TGTGCCAGCAGCAACCCATCATCAGGAGGAAAACTGTTTTTT TRBV2 . TRBJ1-4 .
CASRTGTSHYNEQFF TGTGCCAGTAGAACCGGGACTAGTCATTACAATGAGCAGTTCTTC TRBV19 TRBD2 TRBJ2-1 .
CASSAQQSNQPQHF TGTGCCAGCAGCGCACAACAGAGTAATCAGCCCCAGCATTTT TRBV7-2 . TRBJ1-5 .
CASSITLGNLDF TGTGCCAGCAGTATTACATTGGGAAACCTTGACTTC TRBV28 . TRBJ1-2 .
CASSRGQDYGYTF TGCGCCAGCAGCCGGGGACAGGACTATGGCTACACCTTC TRBV4-1 TRBD1 TRBJ1-2 .
CASSVRTGDSPLHF TGTGCCAGCAGCGTGAGGACAGGGGATTCACCCCTCCACTTT TRBV9 TRBD1 TRBJ1-6 .
CASRDWSLGGYTF TGTGCCAGTAGAGATTGGAGTCTTGGTGGCTACACCTTC TRBV19 . TRBJ1-2 .